This entry lists 29 T cell receptor beta chains sequenced from one sample in a study of T cells after yellow fever vaccination. TCRdb analysed the 5' RACE reads with MiXCR anew, one entry per CDR3 protein. The sample contains about 260,000 distinct CDR3 sequences, about 3.5% of which appear only once. The starting material was PBMCs, obtained 15 days after the yellow fever booster vaccination. The origin of the receptors is a man between 18 and 29 years old who received the YFV17D yellow fever vaccine.

This clonotype has at least ten counts. This CDR3 reads CASSTSVRGGTDTQYF. The CDR3 nucleotides read TGTGCCAGCAGCACCTCGGTACGGGGGGGCACAGATACGCAGTATTTT. The chain employs TRBV12-3 or TRBV12-4 and TRBJ2-3; 7 bases agree with TRBD2. This CDR3 has 16 residues. Trimming took 6 bases from V and 1 from J; bases not matched to a gene: 10.

This clonotype was recorded many times. The gene calls are TRBV6-5 and TRBJ2-1; 14 positions agree with TRBD2. The CDR3 covers 15 residues. CDR1 is MNHEY and CDR2 is SVGAGI in the germline V gene. The junction had 5 bases not matched to a gene; V was cut back by 4 bases and J by 9 bases. In nucleotides, the CDR3 is TGTGCCAGCAGTTCCGGGACTAGCGGGGGCACTGAGCAGTTCTTC. Its translation: CASSSGTSGGTEQFF.

This clonotype was seen at least ten times. The V and J genes are TRBV5-1 and TRBJ1-2; tentative D call: TRBD1 (5 bases). The CDR3 has 15 amino acids. The V end lost 1 base, the J end lost 1 base, and 11 bases lay between the germline ends. Germline lookup yields CDR1 SGHRS and CDR2 YFSETQ. The CDR3 nucleotides read TGCGCCAGCAGCTTGTCCTCCGACAGTAACTATGGCTACACCTTC. Translating it yields CASSLSSDSNYGYTF.

This clonotype was found a few times. The chain is built from TRBV7-9 and TRBJ1-1, with no clear D. Germline lookup yields CDR1 SEHNR and CDR2 FQNEAQ (reference sequence). The CDR3 totals 15 residues. Trimming left V 4 bases short and J 2 bases short, with 14 bases between. CDR3 residues: CASSWVRLGNTEAFF. DNA for the CDR3: TGTGCCAGCAGCTGGGTAAGGCTGGGTAACACTGAAGCTTTCTTT.

This clonotype was seen at least ten times. The V call is TRBV5-1, the J call TRBJ2-2, with TRBD1 identical over 8 bases. The V and J ends lost 4 bases and 5 bases, in that order; junction bases with no gene match: 4. CDR1 SGHRS and CDR2 YFSETQ come from the germline V gene. The CDR3 length is 14 residues. The CDR3 nucleotides are TGCGCCAGCAGCGGGACAGGTGGGACCGGGGAGCTGTTTTTT. This codes for CASSGTGGTGELFF.

This clonotype was counted many times. The chain links TRBV7-2 to TRBJ2-5, with 14 nucleotides matching TRBD2. Germline lookup yields CDR1 SGHTA and CDR2 FQGNSA. This CDR3 is 16 amino acids long. The V gene end was trimmed by 5 bases and the J gene end by 2 bases; junction bases not matched to a gene: 4. CDR3 sequence: CASSRLAGGKQETQYF. The DNA for the CDR3 is TGTGCCAGCAGCCGACTAGCGGGGGGGAAACAAGAGACCCAGTACTTC.

At least ten counts were recorded for this clonotype. The chain combines TRBV20-1 with TRBJ2-7; a possible D gene is TRBD1 (5 bases). CDR1 is DFQATT, CDR2 SNEGSKA, per germline (reference sequence). The germline V and J ends were trimmed by 2 bases and 1 base, with 12 bases remaining between them. This CDR3 is built from 14 residues. CDR3 in DNA: TGCAGTGCTAGACCCAACGGACATTCCTACGAGCAGTACTTC. This encodes CSARPNGHSYEQYF.

Only a few counts were recorded for this clonotype. This rearrangement joins TRBV7-2 to TRBJ2-7, with a tentative D call TRBD2 (5 bases). V lost 0 bases to trimming and J lost 4 bases, with 7 bases between them. The germline V gene has CDR1 SGHTA and CDR2 FQGNSA. The CDR3 contains 13 residues. CDR3 nucleotide sequence: TGTGCCAGCAGCTTAGCCGGGAAATACGAGCAGTACTTC. It codes for CASSLAGKYEQYF.

This clonotype was recorded many times. This sequence joins TRBV5-1 and TRBJ1-5; 7 bases align to TRBD1. Germline V lookup: CDR1 SGHRS, CDR2 YFSETQ. V trimming: 4 bases; J trimming: 2 bases; junction bases outside the gene matches: 3. The CDR3 length is 14 residues. CDR3 nucleotides: TGCGCCAGCAGCCAGGGGGGTGGCAATCAGCCCCAGCATTTT. It is translated as CASSQGGGNQPQHF.

There are many counts of this clonotype. The V and J genes are TRBV6-5 and TRBJ1-6, with D maybe TRBD1 (6 bases). Germline V CDR1 and CDR2: MNHEY, SVGAGI. The CDR3 consists of 12 residues. The ends were cut back, 6 bases at V and 7 bases at J, with 7 bases in the middle. CDR3 nucleotides: TGTGCCAGCAGCAGGGGCAATTCACCCCTCCACTTT. Protein sequence: CASSRGNSPLHF.

The sample holds many counts of this clonotype. The CDR3 loop reads CASSQGLAGGSNTGELFF. The DNA for the CDR3 is TGTGCCAGCAGCCAAGGACTAGCGGGGGGGTCCAACACCGGGGAGCTGTTTTTT. The chain links TRBV12-3 or TRBV12-4 to TRBJ2-2; TRBD2 matches 15 bases. The CDR3 runs 18 residues. Unmatched junction bases numbered 7, after V lost 6 bases and J lost 2 bases.

There are many counts of this clonotype. The genes are TRBV27 and TRBJ2-1; D unresolved. V lost 1 base and J lost 9, with 16 bases in between. The CDR3 has 15 amino acids. The germline V gene encodes CDR1 MNHEY and CDR2 SMNVEV (reference sequence). The CDR3 bases are TGTGCCAGCAGTTTATTGGCGCCCAAATGGGGTGAGCAGTTCTTC. Amino acid sequence: CASSLLAPKWGEQFF.

This clonotype was seen many times. The chain combines TRBV9 with TRBJ2-1; possible D gene TRBD1, 6 bases. The CDR3 loop spans 15 amino acids. The V gene's germline CDR1 is SGDLS and CDR2 YYNGEE. V was pared by 6 bases and J by 0 bases, with 13 bases between. CDR3 residues: CASNSGVGSYNEQFF. In nucleotides, the CDR3 is TGTGCCAGCAACTCAGGGGTCGGCTCCTACAATGAGCAGTTCTTC.

This clonotype was counted ten times or more. The J gene is TRBJ2-3, the V gene TRBV27; D is unclear. V was shortened by 2 bases and J by 2 bases, with 11 bases between the two germline ends. The CDR3 consists of 15 residues. Germline lookup yields CDR1 MNHEY and CDR2 SMNVEV (reference sequence). The CDR3 region is CASSLGSYPTDTQYF. In DNA, the CDR3 is TGTGCCAGCAGTTTAGGGTCCTACCCCACAGATACGCAGTATTTT.

Many counts were recorded for this clonotype. The chain joins TRBV6-2 or TRBV6-3 to TRBJ2-7; D is ambiguous. The CDR3 consists of 13 residues. V was trimmed by 1 base and J by 5 bases, leaving 9 bases between them. Germline V gene data show CDR1 as MNHEY and CDR2 as SVGEGT. CDR3 residues: CASSYFSVDEQYF. The CDR3 DNA is TGTGCCAGCAGTTACTTCAGTGTCGACGAGCAGTACTTC.

The sample holds many counts of this clonotype. This chain uses TRBV6-5 with TRBJ2-1; D is possibly TRBD1 (5 bases). CDR3 length: 16 residues. Germline V gene data show CDR1 as MNHEY and CDR2 as SVGAGI. V was shortened by 2 bases and J by 6 bases, with 17 bases between the two germline ends. The CDR3 DNA is TGTGCCAGCAGTTACCGCCCCCGGACAAACGCCAATGAGCAGTTCTTC. It yields the protein CASSYRPRTNANEQFF.

The chain couples TRBV2 to TRBJ2-1; 10 nucleotides agree with TRBD2. The CDR3 runs 14 residues. The trim removed 4 bases at V and 13 bases at J, leaving 10 bases unmatched. Per germline, CDR1 SNHLY and CDR2 FYNNEI. CDR3 DNA sequence: TGTGCCAGCAGTGGGCTAGCGGGAGAGGCCATTCAGTTCTTC. It translates to CASSGLAGEAIQFF. The entire variable domain, with the rest obtained from reference TRBV2 and TRBJ2-1, is as follows: EPEVTQTPSHQVTQMGQEVILRCVPISNHLYFYWYRQILGQKVEFLVSFYNNEISEKSEIFDDQFSVERPDGSNFTLKIRSTKLEDSAMYFCASSGLAGEAIQFFGPGTRLTVL.

This clonotype was found many times. This chain connects TRBV29-1 to TRBJ1-2; no firm D call. This CDR3 is 11 amino acids long. V lost 6 bases and J lost 2, with 7 bases in between. The germline gives CDR1 SQVTM, CDR2 ANQGSEA. The CDR3 coding sequence is TGCAGCGTAGGGAGGAACTATGGCTACACCTTC. Amino acid sequence: CSVGRNYGYTF. Using reference TRBV29-1 and TRBJ1-2 for the parts outside the CDR3, the full variable domain is SAVISQKPSRDICQRGTSLTIQCQVDSQVTMMFWYRQQPGQSLTLIATANQGSEATYESGFVIDKFPISRPNLTFSTLTVSNMSPEDSSIYLCSVGRNYGYTFGSGTRLTVV.

This clonotype has at least ten counts. V gene TRBV20-1 combines with J gene TRBJ1-5; D unresolved. The CDR3 extends over 12 amino acids. The V end was cut by 1 base, the J end by 4 bases, with 5 bases between. Per germline, CDR1 DFQATT and CDR2 SNEGSKA (reference sequence). Here the CDR3 reads CSARVRNQPQHF. DNA of the CDR3: TGCAGTGCTAGAGTTAGGAATCAGCCCCAGCATTTT.

This clonotype was picked up many times. The gene calls are TRBV7-3 and TRBJ2-1, with 9 nucleotides matching TRBD2. After removal of 6 bases from V and 8 bases from J, the junction contained 17 bases not matched to a gene. The CDR3 has 17 amino acids. Looked up from germline, CDR1 is SGHTA and CDR2 is FQGTGA. The CDR3 here is CASSQYNIAGDLDEQFF. CDR3 sequence (DNA): TGTGCCAGCAGTCAGTATAATATAGCGGGGGATCTCGATGAGCAGTTCTTC.

This clonotype has at least ten counts. This chain's CDR3 is CASSLMGANTGELFF. In nucleotides, the CDR3 is TGTGCCAGCAGCTTAATGGGGGCGAACACCGGGGAGCTGTTTTTT. This chain links TRBV7-3 with TRBJ2-2; D assignment may be TRBD1 or TRBD2 (5 bases each). The CDR3 has 15 residues. CDR1 is SGHTA and CDR2 is FQGTGA in the germline V gene. The ends were cut back, 1 base at V and 0 bases at J, with 6 bases in the middle.

This clonotype was recorded many times. The gene calls are TRBV12-3 or TRBV12-4 and TRBJ2-2; D possibly corresponds to TRBD2 (6 bases). The CDR3 has 13 amino acids. Trimming cost V 3 bases and J 6 bases, with 8 bases left between them. CDR3 amino acids: CASSFWGAGELFF. CDR3 DNA: TGTGCCAGCAGTTTCTGGGGGGCCGGGGAGCTGTTTTTT.

This clonotype has a count of ten or more. V usage is TRBV5-1 and J usage is TRBJ2-1; D is undetermined. The CDR3 has 15 amino acids. The germline CDR1 and CDR2 sequences are SGHRS and YFSETQ. V was cut by 2 bases and J by 9 bases, with 18 bases left in between. The DNA for the CDR3 is TGCGCCAGCAGCTTCGGGCCAGCCATAAAGGGTGAGCAGTTCTTC. Amino acid sequence: CASSFGPAIKGEQFF.

The table lists this clonotype with many counts. The chain recombines TRBV7-2 with TRBJ1-5; D is possibly TRBD1 (5 bases). With 4 bases removed from V and 2 bases from J, the gap between germline ends came to 9 bases. Germline V lookup: CDR1 SGHTA, CDR2 FQGNSA. The CDR3 has 14 residues. The CDR3 protein is CASSWRGGNQPQHF. The CDR3 DNA reads TGTGCCAGCAGCTGGAGGGGTGGCAATCAGCCCCAGCATTTT.

This clonotype has at least ten counts. The rearrangement uses TRBV7-8 and TRBJ1-5; possibly TRBD1 for D (6 bases). The CDR3 contains 14 residues. The V gene lost 5 bases and the J gene lost 6 bases, with 14 bases spanning the gap. Germline V lookup: CDR1 SGHVS, CDR2 FQNEAQ. CDR3 DNA sequence: TGTGCCAGCAGCCGGGGGGGCAGGGGTCAGCCCCAGCATTTT. Amino acid sequence: CASSRGGRGQPQHF.

This clonotype was recorded at least ten times. The chain is built from TRBV7-2 and TRBJ2-5; a possible D gene is TRBD2 (5 bases). Trimming removed 5 bases from V and 4 bases from J, with 17 bases in between. The CDR3 covers 15 residues. Germline lookup yields CDR1 SGHTA and CDR2 FQGNSA. This CDR3 reads CASSHWTARGETQYF. In nucleotides, the CDR3 is TGTGCCAGCAGCCACTGGACCGCCCGGGGAGAGACCCAGTACTTC.

In its sample, this clonotype was seen many times. The chain's CDR3 is CASSETGSYQPQHF. The CDR3 DNA sequence: TGTGCCAGCAGCGAAACAGGCTCCTATCAGCCCCAGCATTTT. The chain employs TRBV2 and TRBJ1-5; perhaps TRBD1 as D (5 bases). Germline lookup yields CDR1 SNHLY and CDR2 FYNNEI. Trimming cost V 6 bases and J 5 bases, with 14 bases left between them. There are 14 residues in the CDR3.

This clonotype was detected ten times or more. V gene TRBV6-2 or TRBV6-3 combines with J gene TRBJ2-3; D unresolved. The CDR3 has 13 residues. Germline CDR1 MNHEY, CDR2 SVGEGT. Trimming removed 11 bases at V and 6 bases at J, with 18 bases between. The CDR3 is CAGARSGLDTQYF. The CDR3 DNA reads TGTGCCGGAGCAAGGTCCGGGTTGGATACGCAGTATTTT.

Worth noting for this clonotype: This may be a read error: a much more frequent sequence differs by one nucleotide. The chain employs TRBV4-2 and TRBJ2-7, with D uncertain. Germline V gene lookup returns CDR1 LGHNA and CDR2 YNFKEQ. Deletions cut 0 bases from V and 2 bases from J, with 8 bases between. There are 14 residues in the CDR3. The chain's CDR3 is CASSQDASPYEQYF. The CDR3, as DNA: TGTGCCAGCAGCCAAGACGCCAGTCCCTACGAGCAGTACTTC.